The 21 T cell receptor beta chains below were found in one sample sequenced in a study of human T cells and chemical hapten exposure. TCRdb itself ran the RACE reads through MiXCR, one entry per CDR3 protein. This table holds a few hundred thousand distinct CDR3 sequences, roughly 4.8% found once. Regarding time point: patch test 1, 2 weeks after DPC sensitization. Treatment described: therapeutic diphenylcyclopropenone sensitization with weekly scalp DPC. This specimen consisted of whole blood, obtained in connection with sensitization to the hapten diphenylcyclopropenone (DPC). The receptors derive from a woman between 50 and 59 years old with alopecia areata. Some clones in this sample may be carry-over from other donors' samples.

The chain uses TRBV24-1 and TRBJ2-1; 9 bases are shared with TRBD1. The trim removed 3 bases at V and 1 base at J, leaving 3 bases unmatched. The CDR3 totals 16 residues. Per germline, CDR1 KGHDR and CDR2 SFDVKD. CDR3 region: CATSDIDRGSYNEQFF. The CDR3 DNA reads as TGTGCCACCAGTGATATCGACAGGGGGTCCTACAATGAGCAGTTCTTC.

The gene calls are TRBV5-6 and TRBJ1-4; 8 bases match TRBD1. The CDR3 contains 14 residues. V shed 3 bases and J 8 bases; nucleotides not matched to a gene: 6. Germline loops: CDR1 SGHDT, CDR2 YYEEEE. CDR3 sequence: CASSYGTGGEKLFF. CDR3 DNA sequence: TGTGCCAGCAGCTACGGGACAGGAGGGGAAAAACTGTTTTTT. Together with reference TRBV5-6 and TRBJ1-4, the CDR3 gives the full variable domain: DAGVTQSPTHLIKTRGQQVTLRCSPKSGHDTVSWYQQALGQGPQFIFQYYEEEERQRGNFPDRFSGHQFPNYSSELNVNALLLGDSALYLCASSYGTGGEKLFFGSGTQLSVL.

The rearrangement joins TRBV18 to TRBJ2-7, with D uncertain. V lost 0 bases to trimming and J lost 4 bases, with 13 bases between them. CDR3 length: 15 residues. Germline V CDR1 and CDR2: KGHSH, LQKENI. The CDR3 sequence: CASSPPRETYYEQYF. The CDR3 DNA reads TGTGCCAGCTCACCACCGAGAGAAACTTATTACGAGCAGTACTTC.

The rearrangement links TRBV20-1 to TRBJ2-7; TRBD2 matches at 16 bases. The CDR3 length is 16 residues. CDR1 is DFQATT and CDR2 is SNEGSKA in the germline V gene (reference sequence). V shed 4 bases, J shed 6 bases, and the junction held 9 bases outside the gene matches. CDR3 in DNA: TGCAGTGCTATAACCGGGACTAGCGGGAGGGGGCGCGAGCAGTACTTC. Amino acid sequence: CSAITGTSGRGREQYF.

This clonotype was counted only a few times. V is TRBV2 and J is TRBJ1-3; 7 bases are a match to TRBD1. V was clipped by 6 bases and J by 0 bases; unmatched bases: 5. Germline V lookup: CDR1 SNHLY, CDR2 FYNNEI. This CDR3 spans 15 amino acids. The CDR3 bases are TGTGCCAGCAGCGGGACAGCCGTCTCTGGAAACACCATATATTTT. It encodes CASSGTAVSGNTIYF.

This clonotype was observed at least ten times. The chain carries TRBV2 and TRBJ2-2, with a tentative D call TRBD1 (6 bases). CDR1 is SNHLY, CDR2 FYNNEI, per germline. The CDR3 runs 13 residues. Trimming pared 3 bases from V and 4 bases from J, leaving 6 bases between. CDR3 in amino acids: CASSETGTGELFF. DNA of the CDR3: TGTGCCAGCAGTGAGACAGGCACCGGGGAGCTGTTTTTT.

The genes are TRBV9 and TRBJ1-1, with a possible D match to TRBD1 (6 bases). Germline V gives CDR1 SGDLS, CDR2 YYNGEE. This CDR3 is built from 10 residues. The V and J ends lost 7 bases and 12 bases respectively, with 13 bases between them. As DNA, the CDR3 is TGTGCCAGCGGGGGCAGACCGCCTTTCTTT. Its translation is CASGGRPPFF.

Ten or more counts support this clonotype. The J gene is TRBJ1-6, the V gene TRBV2; D ambiguous. V was cut by 7 bases and J by 6 bases, with 13 bases left in between. The CDR3 loop spans 14 amino acids. Per the germline V gene, CDR1 is SNHLY and CDR2 is FYNNEI. CDR3 in amino acids: CASTPLRINSPLHF. The CDR3 DNA reads as TGTGCCAGCACCCCCTTGCGGATTAATTCACCCCTCCACTTT.

This clonotype occurred a few times. This chain uses TRBV6-2 or TRBV6-3 with TRBJ2-3; the D is unclear. Trimming cost V 7 bases and J 4 bases, with 18 bases left between them. Germline V CDR1 and CDR2: MNHEY, SVGEGT. This CDR3 comprises 15 residues. CDR3 bases: TGTGCCAGCAACCGACAAATCCGGCCTCCAGATACGCAGTATTTT. Translating it yields CASNRQIRPPDTQYF.

This clonotype appeared a few times. The V and J genes are TRBV6-5 and TRBJ2-7; D call uncertain. V was trimmed by 7 bases and J by 6 bases, leaving 16 bases between them. Germline lookup yields CDR1 MNHEY and CDR2 SVGAGI. The CDR3 has 13 residues. The CDR3 reads CASTGPTNPEQYF. CDR3 bases: TGTGCCAGCACCGGACCAACAAACCCCGAGCAGTACTTC.

This clonotype was counted many times. The J gene is TRBJ1-5, the V gene TRBV6-5, with 7 bases identical to TRBD1. V dropped 4 bases and J dropped 0; count of bases not matched to a gene: 18. Germline V CDR1 and CDR2: MNHEY, SVGAGI. The CDR3 runs 20 residues. The CDR3 DNA follows: TGTGCCAGCAGTTTTACCCCCCCCGGGACAGAGCATAATAGCAATCAGCCCCAGCATTTT. Residues: CASSFTPPGTEHNSNQPQHF.

This clonotype was seen ten or more times. V and J are TRBV4-2 and TRBJ2-3; possibly TRBD1 for D (6 bases). Trimming stripped 3 bases from V and 4 bases from J, with 14 bases between. The CDR3 has 15 residues. The germline V gene has CDR1 LGHNA and CDR2 YNFKEQ. The CDR3 here is CASSQAEGVADTQYF. The CDR3 DNA is TGTGCCAGCAGCCAGGCCGAGGGGGTTGCAGATACGCAGTATTTT.

This clonotype was observed a few times. The chain is built from TRBV15 and TRBJ1-5, with D tentatively TRBD1 (5 bases). CDR1 is LNHNV, CDR2 YYDKDF, per germline (reference sequence). V was clipped by 0 bases and J by 5 bases, with 11 bases between them. The CDR3 is 15 residues long. For the CDR3, the DNA is TGTGCCACCAGCAGAGATAGCGGGGGGTATCAGCCCCAGCATTTT. Its translation: CATSRDSGGYQPQHF.

This clonotype was seen repeatedly, ten times or more. V is TRBV10-3 and J is TRBJ2-1; 9 bases match TRBD2. The CDR3 contains 17 residues. V gave up 3 bases and J gave up 0 bases; unmatched junction bases: 6. Germline CDR1 ENHRY, CDR2 SYGVKD. The CDR3 sequence: CAISDPSGKSSYNEQFF. The CDR3 DNA sequence: TGTGCCATCAGTGATCCTAGCGGGAAGAGCTCCTACAATGAGCAGTTCTTC.

The chain couples TRBV27 to TRBJ1-3; D is ambiguous. The CDR3 covers 14 residues. Germline V CDR1 and CDR2: MNHEY, SMNVEV (reference sequence). The V gene lost 3 bases and the J gene lost 0 bases, with 6 bases spanning the gap. This CDR3 reads CASSFSGSGNTIYF. The CDR3 DNA reads TGTGCCAGCAGTTTTTCAGGCTCTGGAAACACCATATATTTT.

The gene calls are TRBV9 and TRBJ2-7; possible D gene TRBD1, 5 bases. Trimming shortened V by 3 bases and J by 6 bases, and 19 bases separated the two germline ends. The CDR3 loop spans 15 amino acids. Germline V gene sequence: CDR1 SGDLS, CDR2 YYNGEE. The CDR3 bases are TGTGCCAGCAGCGGTAGAGGCACAGGTCGGTCCGAGCAGTACTTC. This gives the protein CASSGRGTGRSEQYF.

This clonotype was observed a handful of times. The chain is built from TRBV14 and TRBJ1-2; D is uncertain. Germline V lookup: CDR1 SGHDN, CDR2 FVKESK. Trimming stripped 3 bases from V and 6 bases from J, with 11 bases between. This CDR3 comprises 13 residues. CDR3 bases: TGTGCCAGCAGCCAGGCCACGTTCGATGGCTACACCTTC. It codes for CASSQATFDGYTF. The variable domain in full, completed from reference TRBV14 and TRBJ1-2, reads EAGVTQFPSHSVIEKGQTVTLRCDPISGHDNLYWYRRVMGKEIKFLLHFVKESKQDESGMPNNRFLAERTGGTYSTLKVQPAELEDSGVYFCASSQATFDGYTFGSGTRLTVV.

Many counts were recorded for this clonotype. The CDR3: CASSKPPENYGYTF. The CDR3 DNA follows: TGTGCCAGCAGCAAGCCTCCAGAGAACTATGGCTACACCTTC. This sequence joins TRBV3-1 and TRBJ1-2; D is undetermined. Looked up from germline, CDR1 is LGHDT and CDR2 is YNNKEL (reference sequence). The CDR3 has 14 residues. Trimming took 5 bases from V and 2 from J, leaving 12 bases between them.

Ten or more counts support this clonotype. The CDR3: CSMQGPISYNEQFF. The DNA of the CDR3 is TGCAGCATGCAGGGGCCCATATCATACAATGAGCAGTTCTTC. The chain couples TRBV29-1 to TRBJ2-1; tentatively, D is TRBD1 (6 bases). This CDR3 is built from 14 residues. With 8 bases removed from V and 4 bases from J, the gap between germline ends came to 18 bases. CDR1 is SQVTM and CDR2 is ANQGSEA in the germline V gene.

This clonotype occurred many times. The V and J genes are TRBV20-1 and TRBJ1-5, with a possible D match to TRBD1 (6 bases). Trimming pared 2 bases from V and 4 bases from J, leaving 12 bases between. The CDR3 spans 14 residues. CDR1 DFQATT and CDR2 SNEGSKA come from the germline V gene (reference sequence). CDR3 coding DNA: TGCAGTGCTAGATCGGGGGCGGTTAATCAGCCCCAGCATTTT. Protein sequence: CSARSGAVNQPQHF.

This clonotype has at least ten counts. The rearrangement links TRBV24-1 to TRBJ1-2; TRBD1 might be the D (6 bases). The germline V gene has CDR1 KGHDR and CDR2 SFDVKD. There are 13 residues in the CDR3. V lost 5 bases and J lost 2, with 8 bases in between. CDR3 protein: CATSAGQNYGYTF. CDR3 nucleotide sequence: TGTGCCACCAGTGCTGGACAGAACTATGGCTACACCTTC.